A selection of T cell receptor beta chains follows, all from one sample in a study of blood T cells in healthy people across ages. TCRdb analysed the 5' RACE reads with MiXCR anew, one entry per CDR3 protein. The top ten hold more than 20% of the sample, which has around 710,000 distinct CDR3 sequences, roughly 41% seen once. The specimen was blood. These receptor sequences come from a woman aged 60-75 years in good health. The CDR3 runs from the conserved cysteine through the conserved F or W. The D gene is left open where the match is weak. The listing skips clone size in some rows; elsewhere it reads once, few, many or a size class.

len	abundance	j_gene	d_gene	v_gene	CDR3nt	CDR3aa
15	NA	TRBJ1-1	NA	TRBV7-9	TGTGCCAGCAGCTTAGGTGGGTCAAGGGATGGCGAAGCTTTCTTT	CASSLGGSRDGEAFF
13	NA	TRBJ2-1	TRBD2	TRBV30	TGTGCCTGGAGTACTAGCGGTGAGAATGAGCAGTTCTTC	CAWSTSGENEQFF
15	many	TRBJ2-3	NA	TRBV10-3	TGTGCCATCAGTGACGGCGGCCTTAGCACAGATACGCAGTATTTT	CAISDGGLSTDTQYF
14	few	TRBJ2-7	TRBD1	TRBV7-8	TGTGCCAGCAGCTTAGAGACAGGGGACTACGAGCAGTACTTC	CASSLETGDYEQYF
14	few	TRBJ1-4	TRBD1	TRBV6-5	TGTGCCAGCAGTAGAGACAGGGTGGGCGAAAAACTGTTTTTT	CASSRDRVGEKLFF
12	few	TRBJ2-1	NA	TRBV7-2	TGTGCCAGTGGCCGTAGGGAGCTCGAGCAGTTCTTC	CASGRRELEQFF
16	once	TRBJ2-1	TRBD2	TRBV24-1	TGTGCCACCAGTGATGGACCAGCGGGGGCACACGGTGAGCAGTTCTTC	CATSDGPAGAHGEQFF
14	NA	TRBJ2-1	NA	TRBV7-3	TGTGCCAGCAGCAGTGCCAGGTCCGGCAATGAGCAGTTCTTC	CASSSARSGNEQFF
15	NA	TRBJ1-1	NA	TRBV3-1	TGTGCCAGCAGCCAAGATTGGGCAAGGAACACTGAAGCTTTCTTT	CASSQDWARNTEAFF
14	NA	TRBJ2-3	NA	TRBV7-2	TGTGCCAGCAGCTTATATCAGGGCACAGATACGCAGTATTTT	CASSLYQGTDTQYF
13	NA	TRBJ1-2	NA	TRBV20-1	TGCAGTGCCCGACGGGAAGCTAACTATGGCTACACCTTC	CSARREANYGYTF
14	few	TRBJ2-4	TRBD1	TRBV5-1	TGCGCCAGCAGCATCGGACAGGGTTGGAACATTCAGTACTTC	CASSIGQGWNIQYF
13	NA	TRBJ2-4	NA	TRBV20-1	TGCAGTGCTAGTCTTGGTTTCGGAAACATTCAGTACTTC	CSASLGFGNIQYF
16	few	TRBJ2-6	TRBD1	TRBV6-5	TGTGCCAGCAGTTGGGCAGGGGGTAGTGGGGCCAACGTCCTGACTTTC	CASSWAGGSGANVLTF
13	many	TRBJ2-5	NA	TRBV12-3/TRBV12-4	TGTGCCAGCAGTGGCCCGGGACTCCGGACCCAGTACTTC	CASSGPGLRTQYF
13	NA	TRBJ1-3	NA	TRBV5-1	TGCGCCAGCAGGTACGACTCTGGAAACACCATATATTTT	CASRYDSGNTIYF
13	NA	TRBJ2-2	NA	TRBV20-1	TGCAGTGCTCAAAAAGGGAACACCGGGGAGCTGTTTTTT	CSAQKGNTGELFF
15	NA	TRBJ2-6	NA	TRBV6-6	TGTGCCAGCAGACGCCAGGTGTCGGGGGCCAACGTCCTGACTTTC	CASRRQVSGANVLTF
14	few	TRBJ1-5	NA	TRBV20-1	TGCAGTGCTACTAGTGGGGGGGGCAATCAGCCCCAGCATTTT	CSATSGGGNQPQHF
14	NA	TRBJ1-6	NA	TRBV5-1	TGCGCCAGCAGCTTGGAGAAGGGGTATTCACCCCTCCACTTT	CASSLEKGYSPLHF
14	NA	TRBJ2-3	NA	TRBV7-2	TGTGCCAGCCAACTAGCTTTTAGCACAGATACGCAGTATTTT	CASQLAFSTDTQYF
14	NA	TRBJ2-5	TRBD1	TRBV24-1	TGTGCCACCAGTGAAAGACAGGGCCGTGAGACCCAGTACTTC	CATSERQGRETQYF
14	few	TRBJ2-5	NA	TRBV29-1	TGCAGCGGTCTAGCCCAAAGGGGTGGTGGGACCCAGTACTTC	CSGLAQRGGGTQYF
16	NA	TRBJ2-3	TRBD2	TRBV6-1	TGTGCCAGCAGTGCCGGACTAGCGGGGGGAGGGGATACGCAGTATTTT	CASSAGLAGGGDTQYF
15	NA	TRBJ2-1	NA	TRBV7-2	TGTGCCAGCAGCTCCGCCGGGGCGGACTACAATGAGCAGTTCTTC	CASSSAGADYNEQFF
17	NA	TRBJ1-4	NA	TRBV28	TGTGCCAGCAGTTTATTCTCCCGACGCCTCGACCTCAAAAAACTGTTTTTT	CASSLFSRRLDLKKLFF
15	NA	TRBJ2-7	TRBD1	TRBV12-3/TRBV12-4	TGTGCCAGCAGTACCGGGACAGGGGGTCCCTACGAGCAGTACTTC	CASSTGTGGPYEQYF
15	NA	TRBJ1-4	NA	TRBV20-1	TGCAGTGCTACCCACAGCGCTTCAACTAATGAAAAACTGTTTTTT	CSATHSASTNEKLFF
15	many	TRBJ2-7	NA	TRBV5-1	TGCGCCAGCAGCTTTCAGGCTATCCAACCCTACGAGCAGTACTTC	CASSFQAIQPYEQYF
13	few	TRBJ1-1	NA	TRBV3-1	TGTGCCAGCAGCCAAGATTCCACGATAGGGGCTTTCTTT	CASSQDSTIGAFF
15	NA	TRBJ2-1	TRBD2	TRBV4-3	TGCGCCAGCAGCCAAGTGGGGACTAGTGGTAATGAGCAGTTCTTC	CASSQVGTSGNEQFF
18	few	TRBJ2-2	TRBD2	TRBV6-2/TRBV6-3	TGTGCCAGCAGTTACTCACCCCCCAGCGGGAGCGACACCGGGGAGCTGTTTTTT	CASSYSPPSGSDTGELFF
15	NA	TRBJ2-3	TRBD2	TRBV11-2	TGTGCCAGCACCCGTGGGGGGGTGGGGACAGATACGCAGTATTTT	CASTRGGVGTDTQYF
15	NA	TRBJ2-1	NA	TRBV5-5	TGTGCCAGCAGCTTCCAAGGGGATCTCAGGAATGAGCAGTTCTTC	CASSFQGDLRNEQFF
16	NA	TRBJ2-1	NA	TRBV6-2/TRBV6-3	TGTGCCAGCACCTCTGATATGGGTGGCGCGACGGGTGAGCAGTTCTTC	CASTSDMGGATGEQFF
14	NA	TRBJ2-1	TRBD1	TRBV20-1	TGCAGTGCTGGCGACAGGGTTTCTACAGATGAGCAGTTCTTC	CSAGDRVSTDEQFF
15	NA	TRBJ2-7	NA	TRBV7-2	TGTGCCAGCAGCTTAAAAAGGGCGCCGAATTACGAGCAGTACTTC	CASSLKRAPNYEQYF
13	NA	TRBJ2-3	TRBD2	TRBV20-1	TGCAGTTTACTAGCGGGGGTCACAGATACGCAGTATTTT	CSLLAGVTDTQYF
14	NA	TRBJ1-4	TRBD1	TRBV12-3/TRBV12-4	TGTGCCAGCAGTTCACAGGGGGCAAGTGAAAAACTGTTTTTT	CASSSQGASEKLFF
14	once	TRBJ2-1	NA	TRBV20-1	TGCAGTGCTAGTGGAGGGGCCAATTACAATGAGCAGTTCTTC	CSASGGANYNEQFF
14	NA	TRBJ1-5	NA	TRBV7-2	TGTGCCAGCAGCTTAGGACTCTTAGGGCAGCCCCAGCATTTT	CASSLGLLGQPQHF
15	NA	TRBJ1-1	NA	TRBV7-9	TGTGCCAGCAGCTTAGGGCAACCGGGGCACACTGAAGCTTTCTTT	CASSLGQPGHTEAFF
19	few	TRBJ2-3	TRBD2	TRBV7-2	TGTGCCAGCAGCTTAGGACTAGCGGGAGGGCTTGTAGGCACAGATACGCAGTATTTT	CASSLGLAGGLVGTDTQYF
14	few	TRBJ1-5	NA	TRBV5-1	TGCGCCAGCAGCCCGGCCTATGGAGGTCAGCCCCAGCATTTT	CASSPAYGGQPQHF
13	NA	TRBJ2-2	NA	TRBV20-1	TGCAGTGCTAATTCGGTGAACACCGGGGAGCTGTTTTTT	CSANSVNTGELFF
14	NA	TRBJ2-4	NA	TRBV6-6	TGTGCCAGCAGCCCGACTGGAACCAAAAACATTCAGTACTTC	CASSPTGTKNIQYF
15	NA	TRBJ2-1	TRBD2	TRBV2	TGTGCCAGCAGTGAACGCGGGAGGGCTCACAATGAGCAGTTCTTC	CASSERGRAHNEQFF
13	NA	TRBJ2-7	TRBD2	TRBV20-1	TGCAGTGCTAGGTCCCCGGGGGGGCCCGAGCAGTACTTC	CSARSPGGPEQYF
13	few	TRBJ2-7	TRBD1	TRBV27	TGTGCCAGCAGTTTAGGACAGGTCCACGAGCAGTACTTC	CASSLGQVHEQYF
14	NA	TRBJ2-3	NA	TRBV27	TGTGCCAGCAGTCATCAGGGGGGTAGAGATACGCAGTATTTT	CASSHQGGRDTQYF
13	NA	TRBJ2-5	NA	TRBV7-2	TGTGCCAGCAGCACCACAATAGCGGAGACCCAGTACTTC	CASSTTIAETQYF
17	few	TRBJ2-1	NA	TRBV4-2	TGTGCCAGCACCCAAAGAGGCCGGGACGCGGCCTACAATGAGCAGTTCTTC	CASTQRGRDAAYNEQFF
15	NA	TRBJ2-3	NA	TRBV20-1	TGCAGTGCTAGTCCACTAGCAGAAGAGGGAGTTACGCAGTATTTT	CSASPLAEEGVTQYF
15	NA	TRBJ2-3	TRBD2	TRBV9	TGTGCCAGCAGTGACGGGGGGACTAACACAGATACGCAGTATTTT	CASSDGGTNTDTQYF
16	many	TRBJ2-6	TRBD1	TRBV14	TGTGCCAGCAGCCAGGAGACAGGGACTGGGGCCAACGTCCTGACTTTC	CASSQETGTGANVLTF
15	NA	TRBJ1-5	TRBD1	TRBV18	TGTGCCAGCTCACCACAGACAGGGGTTTTCCAGCCCCAGCATTTT	CASSPQTGVFQPQHF
16	few	TRBJ2-6	NA	TRBV20-1	TGCAGTGCTAGCTTAGATGCTAGGCTCGGGGCCAACGTCCTGACTTTC	CSASLDARLGANVLTF
13	NA	TRBJ1-2	TRBD1	TRBV10-3	TGTGCCATCAGCGGGGACAGGAGCTATGGCTACACCTTC	CAISGDRSYGYTF